These T cell receptor beta chains were read from a single sample in a study of regulatory T cells in long-lasting Graves disease. Via MiXCR, TCRdb re-called the multiplex PCR reads, giving one row per CDR3 protein. This table holds roughly 450,000 distinct CDR3 sequences, less than 25% found once. Sequences were derived from peripheral blood mononuclear cells (PBMCs), sampled when the disease was refractory, from a patient treated with antithyroid drugs. All receptors derive from a female donor with Graves disease. Both conserved end residues are part of each CDR3. Each record gives: J gene, clone size, D gene, V gene, CDR3 DNA, CDR3 protein. A D gene is named only where the DNA matches it firmly. The size of a clone is reported for some rows only, either as once, few or many, or as a class for expanded clones.

>TRBJ2-7|NA|NA|TRBV27
TGTGCCAGCGGCCGGACTGGCAACTCCTACGAGCAGTACTTC
CASGRTGNSYEQYF
>TRBJ1-2|NA|NA|TRBV14
TGTGCCAGCAGCCAATCCAGGATCGATGGCTACACCTTC
CASSQSRIDGYTF
>TRBJ1-4|many|NA|TRBV28
TGTGCCAGCAGAACCGTGGGCCAAAACCCTAATGAAAAACTGTTTTTT
CASRTVGQNPNEKLFF
>TRBJ2-4|many|TRBD2|TRBV12-3/TRBV12-4
TGTGCCAGCAGTTTTATCACTAGCGTAAAAAACATTCAGTACTTC
CASSFITSVKNIQYF
>TRBJ1-6|NA|NA|TRBV7-2
TGTGCCAGCAGCTTAGCCCGGGACTACAATTCACCCCTCCACTTT
CASSLARDYNSPLHF
>TRBJ1-4|many|NA|TRBV7-2
TGTGCCAGCAGCGCGGCAGGCCCTGGGAGTGAAAAACTGTTTTTT
CASSAAGPGSEKLFF
>TRBJ2-7|few|NA|TRBV29-1
TGCAGCGTTGAAAGAGGACCAACCGAGCAGTACTTC
CSVERGPTEQYF
>TRBJ1-6|NA|NA|TRBV5-5
TGTGCCAGCAGCGGCCGGGACCTTCATAATTCACCCCTCCACTTT
CASSGRDLHNSPLHF
>TRBJ1-5|many|NA|TRBV6-5
TGTGCCAGCAGTTACGGGCAGGGCGATCAGCCCCAGCATTTT
CASSYGQGDQPQHF
>TRBJ2-1|few|NA|TRBV2
TGTGCCAGCAGACGGGTTGGTGAGCAGTTCTTC
CASRRVGEQFF
>TRBJ2-7|many|NA|TRBV20-1
TGCAGTGCTAGGAGTAGCGGTAGCTACGAGCAGTACTTC
CSARSSGSYEQYF
>TRBJ2-1|NA|TRBD2|TRBV19
TGTGCCAGTGGGACTAGCGGGAGAGGGGGTGAGCAGTTCTTC
CASGTSGRGGEQFF
>TRBJ1-6|many|TRBD1|TRBV7-3
TGTGCCAGCAGCTTAGCTGGGACAGCTAATTCACCCCTCCACTTT
CASSLAGTANSPLHF
>TRBJ2-2|NA|TRBD1|TRBV9
TGTGCCGGCGCCGGGACAGCGAACACCGGGGAGCTGTTTTTT
CAGAGTANTGELFF
>TRBJ2-7|NA|TRBD1|TRBV12-5
TGTGCTAGTGGTTTGGTAGCAGGGGGCAGTTACGAGCAGTACTTC
CASGLVAGGSYEQYF
>TRBJ1-4|few|NA|TRBV9
TGTGCCAGCAGCGTCGGGCGCCGTAATGAAAAACTGTTTTTT
CASSVGRRNEKLFF
>TRBJ2-7|few|TRBD1|TRBV27
TGTGCCAGCAGTTTGGGACAGGGCCACGAGCAGTACTTC
CASSLGQGHEQYF
>TRBJ1-1|NA|NA|TRBV29-1
TGCAGCGTTGAAGTCGGGGGGCGTTTCACGAACACTGAAGCTTTCTTT
CSVEVGGRFTNTEAFF
>TRBJ2-2|few|TRBD2|TRBV12-3/TRBV12-4
TGTGCCAGCAACCTTGGGGAGGGGGGGGAGCTGTTTTTT
CASNLGEGGELFF
>TRBJ1-5|NA|NA|TRBV20-1
TGCAGTGCTAGAGTGGGGGAATTCAGGGGAGTAGATCAGCCCCAGCATTTT
CSARVGEFRGVDQPQHF
>TRBJ2-5|many|NA|TRBV7-2
TGTGCCAGCAGCTATCAGGGGGGAACCCAAGAGACCCAGTACTTC
CASSYQGGTQETQYF
>TRBJ2-3|NA|NA|TRBV7-2
TGTGCCAGCAGTCCGGTATCTAGCACAGATACGCAGTATTTT
CASSPVSSTDTQYF
>TRBJ2-7|NA|NA|TRBV6-2/TRBV6-3
TGTGCCAGCAGTTACTCTATATCGGGGACTCCCGGGTACGAGCAGTACTTC
CASSYSISGTPGYEQYF
>TRBJ1-2|many|NA|TRBV27
TGTGCCAGCAGCTCCCAGGGGAGTGGAGGTGGCTACACCTTC
CASSSQGSGGGYTF
>TRBJ1-5|few|NA|TRBV2
TGTGCCAGCAGTTGGGACCTCCCCGGGGGCAATCAGCCCCAGCATTTT
CASSWDLPGGNQPQHF
>TRBJ2-7|many|NA|TRBV2
TGTGCCAGCAGCGGCGAGTACTCCTACGAGCAGTACTTC
CASSGEYSYEQYF
>TRBJ2-5|many|TRBD1|TRBV2
TGTGCCAGCAGTGTTGGACAGGCTGGAGGAGAGACCCAGTACTTC
CASSVGQAGGETQYF
>TRBJ2-3|NA|NA|TRBV12-3/TRBV12-4
TGTGCCAGCACCTGGGGGGGGGGCGATACGCAGTATTTT
CASTWGGGDTQYF
>TRBJ2-5|many|NA|TRBV20-1
TGCAGTGCTAGAGAGCCTAGCAGACATCAAGAGACCCAGTACTTC
CSAREPSRHQETQYF
>TRBJ2-7|NA|NA|TRBV6-1
TGTGCCAGCAGTGAAGGCCCTGACGGATCCTACGAGCCGTACTTC
CASSEGPDGSYEPYF
>TRBJ1-2|many|NA|TRBV24-1
TGTGCCACCAGTGATTTACGGCAGAACTATGGCTACACCTTC
CATSDLRQNYGYTF
>TRBJ2-7|many|NA|TRBV15
TGTGCCACCAGCAGAGATTCGAGCGAGCGGTACTTC
CATSRDSSERYF
>TRBJ1-1|NA|NA|TRBV5-8
TGTGCCAGCAGTAGACAGGTCGCCGGAGCTTTCTTT
CASSRQVAGAFF
>TRBJ2-3|few|TRBD2|TRBV6-1
TGTGCCAGCAGAGACGGGACTAGCGGGGGTCCAGATACGCAGTATTTT
CASRDGTSGGPDTQYF
>TRBJ2-1|NA|TRBD1|TRBV20-1
TGCAGTGCTAGAGACCCGGACAGGCCCAATGAGCAGTTCTTC
CSARDPDRPNEQFF
>TRBJ2-7|few|TRBD2|TRBV5-1
TGCGCCAGCAAGGAGTCCAGCGGGGCCTACGAGCAGTACTTC
CASKESSGAYEQYF
>TRBJ1-6|few|TRBD1|TRBV20-1
TGCAGTGCTATTACAGGGGTGGACTATAATTCACCCCTCCACTTT
CSAITGVDYNSPLHF
>TRBJ1-5|NA|NA|TRBV6-9
TGTGCCAGCAGTTCCCCCCTTAGCCGGGGAGGCAATCAGCCCCAGCATTTT
CASSSPLSRGGNQPQHF
>TRBJ2-1|few|NA|TRBV20-1
TGCAGTGCTCCCGGGGGTCCTCGGGGTGAGCAGTTCTTC
CSAPGGPRGEQFF
>TRBJ2-7|many|TRBD2|TRBV12-3/TRBV12-4
TGTGCCAGCAGGGTTAATTCAGCGGGAGGTGACGAGCAGTACTTC
CASRVNSAGGDEQYF
>TRBJ2-2|NA|TRBD1|TRBV11-3
TGTGCCAGCAGCTCCCCCCCGGGACAGAGCACCGGGGAGCTGTTTTTT
CASSSPPGQSTGELFF